The table lists the clone carrying this T cell receptor beta chain with a few counts. Antigen specificity is unknown. J gave up 2 bases and V 6 bases, and 7 bases lay outside the gene matches. The CDR3 is made up of 16 amino acids. Germline V gene data show CDR1 as SEHNR and CDR2 as FQNEAQ (reference sequence). This entry belongs to a study of T cell repertoires in cytomegalovirus infection. At the level of the study: Public TCR beta signatures were indicative of both CMV infection and a matching HLA type.

General study points: There were carriers of CMV plus the relevant HLA, and cumulative public TCR beta family frequency identified them. HLA-C-restricted CMV clonotypes gave the most frequent clonotype in two of eight donors.

TCRdb analysed the reads with MiXCR anew, one entry per CDR3 protein. The sample lists around 740,000 distinct CDR3 sequences, approximately 34% seen once, with roughly 2.9% in the top ten. This receptor was taken from a human donor in good health (CMV status not recorded). Some clones in this sample may be carry-over from other donors' samples. The chain has TRBV7-9 and TRBJ1-6; 7 bases are shared with TRBD1. The sequencing sample was made of PBMCs. The CDR3 nucleotides read TGTGCCAGCAGGAAGACCGGGACAGCCTATAATTCACCCCTCCACTTT. Translating gives CASRKTGTAYNSPLHF.